This T cell receptor (beta chain) stems from a study of coeliac disease. Study-level results: Published gliadin-specific TRB sequences appeared in about 45% of the 18 coeliac samples, 1 of 6 controls.

Data came from immunoSEQ multiplex PCR; TCRdb stores just in-frame clones and leaves some out. The table lists approximately 6,500 clones, roughly 66% of them singletons. The sample holds a few counts of this clone. Its target is unknown. Other DNA sequences in this sample translate to the same CDR3. Germline CDR1 and CDR2: MNHEY and SVGAGI. The CDR3 consists of 13 residues. Germline trimming cut 2 bases from V and 11 bases from J; bases unmatched to any gene: 7. The rearrangement links TRBV6-5 to TRBJ1-1; TRBD1 aligns across 8 bases. The TCR was taken from a man aged 45-60 years with active celiac disease. The sequenced sample consisted of lamina propria lymphocytes from the gut. The CDR3: CASSYEAGGEAFF. CDR3 sequence (DNA): TGTGCCAGCAGTTACGAGGCAGGGGGCGAGGCTTTCTTT.